This T cell receptor beta chain was sequenced for a study of identical twins. This clonotype was seen only a few times. The CDR3 has 12 residues. Germline-derived CDR1 and CDR2 are MNHEY and SVGAGI. Trimming removed 4 bases at V and 9 bases at J, with 10 bases between. MiXCR was run by TCRdb on the 5' RACE reads, yielding one entry per CDR3 protein. Counted here are approximately 700,000 distinct CDR3 sequences, approximately 6.1% occurring once; the ten biggest clones make up 1.5% to 2%. This rearrangement joins TRBV6-5 to TRBJ2-1; D is possibly TRBD2 (5 bases). The sequence derives from a man aged 18 to 29 in good health. Source material: naive T cells sorted from blood. The CDR3 region is CASSSSRVEQFF. CDR3 coding DNA: TGTGCCAGCAGTTCTAGCCGGGTTGAGCAGTTCTTC.